This entry features one TCR beta chain sequence. Its antigen is currently unknown. This entry comes from a study of vaccination and CD4 T cells after COVID-19. Study-level background: Sampling after COVID took place at a median of about 98 days (range 35 to 161) following diagnosis.

Researchers used the Oncomine TCR Beta short-read assay to sequence DNA from cultured CD4+ T cells. CD4+ T cells were cultured, and genomic DNA was extracted from them. TCRdb passed the PCR reads through MiXCR, listing each CDR3 protein once. This table has fewer than 20,000 distinct CDR3 sequences, about 56% appearing once. General observations from the study: Spike mono-reactivity was the property of 304 of 307 vaccine-specific clones in convalescent patients.

Stated treatment: approximately 9-day PBMC culture with coronavirus spike peptide pools or control peptides (ViraFEST assay). Trimming took 7 bases from V and 2 from J; bases not matched to a gene: 17. This CDR3 is 17 amino acids long. Germline V CDR1 and CDR2: DFQATT, SNEGSKA (reference sequence). This clonotype was obtained from a human donor who had recovered from COVID-19. V usage is TRBV20-1 and J usage is TRBJ1-2, with 9 bases matching TRBD1. Sequencing was performed on CD4+ T cells from blood, cultured in vitro, taken before SARS-CoV-2 vaccination. DNA of the CDR3: TGCAGTGTCCCGGGGGGGGACAGGGACCGTTCGAACTATGGCTACACCTTC. Translating it yields CSVPGGDRDRSNYGYTF.